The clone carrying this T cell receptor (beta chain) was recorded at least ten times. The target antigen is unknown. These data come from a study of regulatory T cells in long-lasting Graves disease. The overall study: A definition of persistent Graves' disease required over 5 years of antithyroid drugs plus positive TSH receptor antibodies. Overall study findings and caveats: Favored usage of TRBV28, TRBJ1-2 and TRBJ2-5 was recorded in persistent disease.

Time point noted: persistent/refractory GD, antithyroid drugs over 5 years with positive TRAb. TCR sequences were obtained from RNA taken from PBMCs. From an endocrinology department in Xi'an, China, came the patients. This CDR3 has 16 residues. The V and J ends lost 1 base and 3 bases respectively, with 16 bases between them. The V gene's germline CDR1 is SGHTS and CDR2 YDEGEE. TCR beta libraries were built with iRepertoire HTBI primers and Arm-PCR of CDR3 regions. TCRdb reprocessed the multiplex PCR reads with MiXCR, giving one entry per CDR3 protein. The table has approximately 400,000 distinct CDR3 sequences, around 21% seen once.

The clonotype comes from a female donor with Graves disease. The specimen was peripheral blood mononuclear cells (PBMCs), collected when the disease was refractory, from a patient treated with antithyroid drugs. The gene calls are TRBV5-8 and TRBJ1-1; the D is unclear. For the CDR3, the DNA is TGTGCCAGCAGCTTGCGTTCAGAGAGGATGTACACTGAAGCTTTCTTT. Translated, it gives CASSLRSERMYTEAFF.